Below are 10 T cell receptor beta chains sequenced from a single sample in a study of T cell clonality in common variable immunodeficiency. Findings and limits, study-wide: Common variable immunodeficiency TCR beta sequences reportedly had fewer deletions and N-nucleotide insertions.

These TCRs are of unknown antigen specificity. Assay used: immunoSEQ multiplex PCR; TCRdb lists only in-frame clones, some missing. The sample yields 23,000 or so clones, without any singletons. Sequences were obtained from peripheral blood mononuclear cells. The receptors come from a human donor with common variable immunodeficiency.

This clone was seen a few times. The read comes to an end 3 residues before the CDR3 does, leaving the germline J gene to fill in the end. The chain uses TRBV2 and TRBJ2-2; 9 nucleotides match TRBD1. The CDR3 has 17 residues. The trim removed 6 bases at V and 5 bases at J, leaving 13 bases unmatched. Germline V gene lookup returns CDR1 SNHLY and CDR2 FYNNEI. The sequenced part of the CDR3 DNA is TGTGCCAGCAGGAAGGACAGGGGTGGAGTTGGGACCGGGGAG. Its translation is CASRKDRGGVGTGE. The complete CDR3 protein is CASRKDRGGVGTGELFF.

The table lists this clone with many counts. The read ends 3 residues before the CDR3 terminus; that terminus is restored from the germline J gene. The chain links TRBV2 to TRBJ2-3; 7 nucleotides align to TRBD1. V gave up 8 bases and J gave up 0 bases; unmatched junction bases: 5. There are 14 residues in the CDR3. Germline V gives CDR1 SNHLY, CDR2 FYNNEI. Incomplete CDR3 DNA: TGTGCCAGCGCCCGGGACAGAAGCACAGATACG. As protein: CASARDRSTDT. In full, the CDR3 is CASARDRSTDTQYF.

Concerning this clone itself: The read comes to an end 3 residues before the CDR3 does, leaving the germline J gene to fill in the end. The chain joins TRBV7-2 to TRBJ1-2, with a tentative D call TRBD1 (6 bases). In germline, CDR1 is SGHTA, CDR2 FQGNSA. The CDR3 runs 14 residues. The V gene lost 7 bases and the J gene lost 1 base, with 13 bases spanning the gap. The CDR3 DNA, read in part, is TGTGCCAGCACCTTTGACAGGCGTAACTATGGC. Residues: CASTFDRRNYG. The entire CDR3 sequence reads CASTFDRRNYGYTF.

This clone has a handful of counts. Germline and junction disagree at one end, which may indicate a read error. The read finishes 3 residues shy of the CDR3 end, and the germline J gene is used to complete it. V usage is TRBV7-3 and J usage is TRBJ2-7; TRBD2 matches 8 bases. Germline CDR1 reads SGHTA; CDR2 reads FQGTGA. The CDR3 has 14 residues. The CDR3 DNA, read in part, is TGTTCCAGCAGCTTGGGAGCGGGGGCCTACGAG. Protein: CSSSLGAGAYE. The full-length CDR3 reads as CSSSLGAGAYEQYF.

This clone came up many times. The read halts 3 residues ahead of the CDR3 end, with the missing end drawn from the germline J gene. The genes are TRBV7-8 and TRBJ2-6; no reliable D call. This CDR3 comprises 15 residues. V dropped 3 bases and J dropped 2 bases, with 8 bases sitting between them. Per germline, CDR1 SGHVS and CDR2 FQNEAQ. CDR3 protein: CASSFETPGANVLTF. CDR3 DNA (partial): TGTGCCAGCAGCTTTGAGACTCCTGGGGCCAACGTC.

Comment on this clone: With the read ending 3 residues before the CDR3 end, the germline J gene is used to fill in that end. V and J are TRBV19 and TRBJ1-5; 10 positions match TRBD1. Germline V gene sequence: CDR1 LNHDA, CDR2 SQIVND (reference sequence). V trimming: 8 bases; J trimming: 7 bases; junction bases outside the gene matches: 17. The CDR3 is 17 amino acids. The CDR3 region is CASHTLSGTGVGQPQHF. The DNA read from the CDR3 is TGTGCCAGTCATACCCTGTCGGGGACAGGGGTGGGGCAGCCC. Filled out from reference TRBV19 and TRBJ1-5, the complete variable domain reads DGGITQSPKYLFRKEGQNVTLSCEQNLNHDAMYWYRQDPGQGLRLIYYSQIVNDFQKGDIAEGYSVSREKKESFPLTVTSAQKNPTAFYLCASHTLSGTGVGQPQHFGDGTRLSIL.

This clone was found many times. The DNA ends 3 residues before the CDR3 does, and the rest of the CDR3 is filled in from the germline J gene. V usage is TRBV29-1 and J usage is TRBJ2-1; the D gene is possibly TRBD2 (6 bases). The CDR3 length is 13 residues. The germline V gene encodes CDR1 SQVTM and CDR2 ANQGSEA. V was trimmed by 6 bases and J by 9 bases, leaving 18 bases between them. The CDR3 sequence: CSVGVGGWGEQFF. The DNA read from the CDR3 is TGCAGCGTCGGGGTGGGAGGATGGGGTGAG.

A word on this clone: From the germline J gene comes the end of the CDR3, since the read stops 3 residues before it. The chain couples TRBV5-1 to TRBJ1-1; possibly TRBD1 for D (5 bases). With 3 bases removed from V and 1 base from J, the gap between germline ends came to 13 bases. The CDR3 is 15 amino acids. The germline gives CDR1 SGHRS, CDR2 YFSETQ. CDR3 DNA, as far as it was read: TGCGCCAGCAGCTCCCGAGCCACAGGGAACACTGAA. Translated: CASSSRATGNTE. The complete CDR3 sequence is CASSSRATGNTEAFF. Based on the CDR3 plus reference TRBV5-1 and TRBJ1-1, the full variable domain is KAGVTQTPRYLIKTRGQQVTLSCSPISGHRSVSWYQQTPGQGLQFLFEYFSETQRNKGNFPGRFSGRQFSNSRSEMNVSTLELGDSALYLCASSSRATGNTEAFFGQGTRLTVV.

This clone was detected only a few times. The read terminates 3 residues ahead of where the CDR3 ends, so the germline J gene completes it. The V gene is TRBV5-5, the J gene TRBJ1-6, with D perhaps matching TRBD1 (5 bases). V was pared by 4 bases and J by 8 bases, with 10 bases between. The germline CDR1 and CDR2 sequences are SGHKS and YYEKEE (reference sequence). The CDR3 spans 13 residues. CDR3 sequence reads: CASSIIGDSPLHF. CDR3 bases read: TGTGCCAGCAGCATAATAGGGGATTCACCC.

This clone has a count of ten or more. The CDR3 extends 3 residues past the end of the read, so its final part is completed from the germline J gene. The chain carries TRBV20-1 and TRBJ2-3; 8 bases match TRBD1. CDR3 length: 17 amino acids. Trimming at V came to 5 bases and at J to 0 bases, leaving 13 bases not matched to a gene. Per the germline V gene, CDR1 is DFQATT and CDR2 is SNEGSKA (reference sequence). Incomplete CDR3 DNA: TGCAGTGCTGCCTCCCCGGCAGGGGGCTCAAGCACAGATACG. It is translated as CSAASPAGGSSTDT. The entire CDR3 is CSAASPAGGSSTDTQYF.